Listed below are T cell receptor beta chains from one sample, sequenced in a study of persistence of HIV-infected CD4 T cells. Assay used: immunoSEQ multiplex PCR; TCRdb lists only in-frame clones, some missing. The sample has around 20,000 clones; about 84% are singletons. Their recognized antigens are unknown. Sequencing used CD4+ T cells sorted from PBMCs after roughly 20-hour stimulation, obtained from a patient who received antiretroviral therapy. These receptor sequences come from an adult man with HIV who was CMV-seropositive. Each CDR3 is given with its conserved first and last residue. A D gene is named only where the DNA matches it firmly. Clone size is stated in some rows and not others, as once, few, many or a class when expanded.

TRBV6-1	TRBJ2-1	-	-	CASSGPAGQGRSNEQFF	TGTGCCAGCAGTGGCCCCGCGGGGCAGGGAAGAAGCAATGAGCAGTTCTTC
TRBV30	TRBJ2-7	-	-	CAWSAQYYEQYF	TGTGCCTGGAGTGCCCAGTACTACGAGCAGTACTTC
TRBV18	TRBJ2-1	few	TRBD2	CASSPRYAPGGNEQFF	TGTGCCAGCTCACCACGATACGCCCCGGGGGGCAATGAGCAGTTCTTC
TRBV5-1	TRBJ2-3	-	-	CASSGGRFTDTQYF	TGCGCCAGCAGCGGGGGGCGTTTTACAGATACGCAGTATTTT
TRBV5-1	TRBJ1-4	-	-	CASSLETATNEKLFF	TGCGCCAGCAGCTTGGAGACGGCAACTAATGAAAAACTGTTTTTT
TRBV19	TRBJ1-1	-	-	CASSSYTGTEAFF	TGTGCCAGTAGTTCTTACACAGGGACTGAAGCTTTCTTT
TRBV2	TRBJ2-7	-	-	CASSVAPPPYEQYF	TGTGCCAGCAGTGTGGCACCCCCCCCCTACGAGCAGTACTTC
TRBV6-1	TRBJ1-2	-	TRBD1	CASSERKGGDIYGYTF	TGTGCCAGCAGTGAAAGGAAAGGGGGCGACATCTATGGCTACACCTTC
TRBV27	TRBJ2-2	-	TRBD2	CASRSPSGGGRTGELFF	TGTGCCAGCAGGTCACCTAGCGGGGGGGGGCGGACCGGGGAGCTGTTTTTT
TRBV4-1	TRBJ1-3	medium-sized	-	CASSQEPHSGNTIYF	TGCGCCAGCAGCCAAGAACCCCACTCTGGAAACACCATATATTTT
TRBV1	TRBJ1-1	-	-	CTSSPNGGRPEAFF	TGCACCAGCAGCCCCAATGGGGGAAGGCCTGAAGCTTTCTTT
TRBV2	TRBJ1-4	-	-	CASNPANEKLFF	TGTGCCAGCAACCCGGCTAATGAAAAACTGTTTTTT
TRBV6-1	TRBJ2-7	-	TRBD1	CASSEVPGGSYYEQYF	TGTGCCAGCAGTGAAGTTCCAGGGGGCTCCTACTACGAGCAGTACTTC
TRBV2	TRBJ1-5	-	-	CASSTRRGNQPQHF	TGTGCCAGCAGTACCCGGCGGGGAAATCAGCCCCAGCATTTT
TRBV13	TRBJ2-1	-	TRBD2	CASSPRIVGAGGRYNEQFF	TGTGCCAGCAGCCCCCGCATTGTCGGAGCGGGGGGACGCTACAATGAGCAGTTCTTC
TRBV4-2	TRBJ1-5	once	-	CASSQDIGLGQPQHF	TGTGCCAGCAGCCAAGACATAGGCCTAGGGCAGCCCCAGCATTTT
TRBV5-1	TRBJ1-1	few	-	CASSSIDRNTEAFF	TGCGCCAGCAGCTCGATTGACAGGAACACTGAAGCTTTCTTT
TRBV24-1	TRBJ2-1	-	-	CATSDSNREGSDEQFF	TGTGCCACCAGTGATTCTAACAGGGAAGGAAGCGATGAGCAGTTCTTC
TRBV6-4	TRBJ2-3	-	TRBD2	CASSGPGTSGEIGVTDTQYF	TGTGCCAGCAGTGGCCCCGGGACTAGCGGGGAAATAGGAGTCACAGATACGCAGTATTTT
TRBV7-3	TRBJ1-5	few	-	CASSLTGMRQPQHF	TGTGCCAGCAGCTTAACAGGGATGCGGCAGCCCCAGCATTTT
TRBV5-1	TRBJ1-4	few	TRBD1	CASSQTGAGNEKLFF	TGCGCCAGCAGCCAGACAGGGGCGGGTAATGAAAAACTGTTTTTT
TRBV3-1/TRBV3-2	TRBJ1-1	-	-	CASGSSTEAFF	TGTGCCAGCGGGTCGTCGACTGAAGCTTTCTTT
TRBV6-5	TRBJ1-4	few	-	CASSYRSTGDNEKLFF	TGTGCCAGCAGTTACCGAAGTACGGGTGATAATGAAAAACTGTTTTTT
TRBV7-9	TRBJ2-3	-	-	CASSLNGVESDTQYF	TGTGCCAGCAGCTTGAACGGAGTAGAGTCCGATACGCAGTATTTT
TRBV6-5	TRBJ2-3	few	-	CASSRPTDADTQYF	TGTGCCAGCAGCCGACCGACAGACGCAGATACGCAGTATTTT
TRBV5-1	TRBJ2-7	few	TRBD1	CASSSSTGGGDEQYF	TGCGCCAGCAGCTCGTCTACAGGGGGTGGGGACGAGCAGTACTTC
TRBV5-1	TRBJ2-3	-	-	CASSLGDSSTDTQYF	TGCGCCAGCAGCTTGGGGGACTCTAGCACAGATACGCAGTATTTT
TRBV27	TRBJ2-1	-	-	CASSSLDSSYNEQFF	TGTGCCAGCAGCTCACTCGACAGCTCCTACAATGAGCAGTTCTTC
TRBV2	TRBJ1-4	-	-	CASSGAPRAEKLFF	TGTGCCAGCAGTGGGGCTCCCAGAGCGGAAAAACTGTTTTTT
TRBV27	TRBJ2-7	-	-	CASSPRGRGNEQYF	TGTGCCAGCAGTCCAAGGGGTAGGGGAAACGAGCAGTACTTC
TRBV28	TRBJ2-1	-	TRBD2	CASVSTSGGPQEQFF	TGTGCCAGCGTCTCGACTAGCGGGGGGCCCCAGGAGCAGTTCTTC
TRBV29-1	TRBJ2-1	-	TRBD1	CSVEGTGFNEQFF	TGCAGCGTTGAAGGGACAGGGTTCAATGAGCAGTTCTTC
TRBV7-9	TRBJ1-1	-	-	CASSLRSNTEAFF	TGTGCCAGCAGCTTACGGTCGAACACTGAAGCTTTCTTT
TRBV9	TRBJ2-3	-	TRBD2	CASSVGLAELTDTQYF	TGTGCCAGCAGCGTGGGACTAGCGGAACTCACAGATACGCAGTATTTT
TRBV6-5	TRBJ2-7	-	-	CASRRQTVTSYEQYF	TGTGCCAGCAGACGTCAGACAGTGACCTCCTACGAGCAGTACTTC
TRBV3-1/TRBV3-2	TRBJ2-2	-	-	CASRSTGELFF	TGTGCCAGCAGGTCCACCGGGGAGCTGTTTTTT
TRBV29-1	TRBJ2-3	-	TRBD1	CSARDSPTDTQYF	TGCAGCGCCCGGGACAGCCCCACAGATACGCAGTATTTT
TRBV6-5	TRBJ2-1	few	TRBD1	CASSWGQPYNEQFF	TGTGCCAGCAGTTGGGGACAGCCCTACAATGAGCAGTTCTTC
TRBV5-4	TRBJ1-2	-	TRBD1	CASSNRDRATYGYTF	TGTGCCAGCAGCAACCGGGACAGGGCTACCTATGGCTACACCTTC
TRBV5-1	TRBJ1-5	few	-	CASSLTLGWQPQHF	TGCGCCAGCAGCTTGACCCTTGGTTGGCAGCCCCAGCATTTT
TRBV9	TRBJ1-1	-	-	CASSVEANTEAFF	TGTGCCAGCAGCGTAGAGGCGAACACTGAAGCTTTCTTT
TRBV24-1	TRBJ2-7	-	-	CATSAPYRDEQYF	TGTGCCACCAGTGCCCCATACAGGGACGAGCAGTACTTC
TRBV7-9	TRBJ1-4	-	TRBD1	CASSPLGGQNEKLFF	TGTGCCAGCAGCCCGCTCGGGGGACAGAATGAAAAACTGTTTTTT
TRBV3-1/TRBV3-2	TRBJ2-3	-	TRBD2	CASSQIGRVTDTQYF	TGTGCCAGCAGCCAGATAGGGAGGGTCACAGATACGCAGTATTTT
TRBV3-1/TRBV3-2	TRBJ2-4	few	TRBD1	CASSQLGQGNGIQYF	TGTGCCAGCAGCCAACTCGGACAGGGCAATGGCATTCAGTACTTC
TRBV9	TRBJ1-3	-	-	CASSVATGSSGNTIYF	TGTGCCAGCAGCGTAGCAACCGGATCCTCTGGAAACACCATATATTTT
TRBV4-1	TRBJ1-2	-	-	CASSPTGTPQGYGYTF	TGCGCCAGCAGCCCGACGGGGACTCCTCAGGGGTATGGCTACACCTTC
TRBV5-1	TRBJ2-2	-	TRBD1	CASRLGQGGTGELFF	TGCGCCAGCAGACTCGGACAGGGAGGCACCGGGGAGCTGTTTTTT
TRBV18	TRBJ1-6	-	-	CASSLMGLGPDSPLHF	TGTGCCAGCTCACTCATGGGACTCGGGCCGGATTCACCCCTCCACTTT
TRBV19	TRBJ2-7	-	TRBD2	CASSAQRGEQYF	TGTGCCAGTAGCGCCCAGCGGGGGGAGCAGTACTTC
TRBV4-1	TRBJ2-5	-	TRBD1	CASSQQTGVWETQYF	TGCGCCAGCAGCCAACAAACAGGGGTATGGGAGACCCAGTACTTC
TRBV24-1	TRBJ1-2	-	-	CATSDQTENYGYTF	TGTGCCACCAGTGACCAGACAGAAAACTATGGCTACACCTTC
TRBV10-3	TRBJ1-6	-	TRBD1	CAISEPGQGRGSYNSPLHF	TGTGCCATCAGTGAACCGGGACAGGGAAGGGGCTCCTATAATTCACCCCTCCACTTT
TRBV4-2	TRBJ2-1	once	-	CASSQDGQGNEQFF	TGTGCCAGCAGCCAAGATGGGCAGGGCAATGAGCAGTTCTTC
TRBV28	TRBJ1-5	-	TRBD1	CASRTTGELNQPQHF	TGTGCCAGCAGAACGACAGGGGAACTCAATCAGCCCCAGCATTTT
TRBV19	TRBJ2-3	once	TRBD2	CASQPGLAVPGGQYF	TGTGCCAGTCAGCCGGGACTAGCGGTCCCTGGAGGGCAGTATTTT
TRBV7-2	TRBJ2-1	-	TRBD2	CASSLVAGAYNEQFF	TGTGCCAGCAGCTTGGTAGCGGGGGCCTACAATGAGCAGTTCTTC